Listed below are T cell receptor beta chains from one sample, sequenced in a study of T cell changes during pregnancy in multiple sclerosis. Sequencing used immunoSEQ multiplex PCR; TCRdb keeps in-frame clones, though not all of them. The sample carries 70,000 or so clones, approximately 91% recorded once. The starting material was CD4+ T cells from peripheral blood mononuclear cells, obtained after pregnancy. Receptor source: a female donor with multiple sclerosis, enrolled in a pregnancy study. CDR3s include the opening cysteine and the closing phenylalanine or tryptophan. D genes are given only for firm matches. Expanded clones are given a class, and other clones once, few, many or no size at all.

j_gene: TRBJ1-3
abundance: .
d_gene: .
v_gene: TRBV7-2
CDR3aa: CASGPRTAGNTIYF
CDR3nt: TGTGCCAGCGGCCCCAGGACAGCAGGAAACACCATATATTTT

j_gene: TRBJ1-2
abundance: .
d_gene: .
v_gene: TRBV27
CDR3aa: CASSTGTGYNYGYTF
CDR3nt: TGTGCCAGCAGTACCGGAACAGGGTATAACTATGGCTACACCTTC

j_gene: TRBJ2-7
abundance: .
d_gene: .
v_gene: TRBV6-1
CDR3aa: CASSGTNRIFWGEQYF
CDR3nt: TGTGCCAGCAGTGGGACGAACAGGATCTTCTGGGGCGAGCAGTACTTC

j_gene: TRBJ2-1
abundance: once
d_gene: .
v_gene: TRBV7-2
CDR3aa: CASSSNRGTYNEQFF
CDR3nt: TGTGCCAGCAGCTCCAATCGCGGGACCTACAATGAGCAGTTCTTC

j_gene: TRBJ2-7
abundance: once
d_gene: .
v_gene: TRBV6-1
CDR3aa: CASIGGTANLYEQYF
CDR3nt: TGTGCCAGCATAGGGGGGACAGCTAACCTCTACGAGCAGTACTTC

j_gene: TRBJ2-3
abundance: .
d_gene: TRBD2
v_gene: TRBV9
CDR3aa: CASSVGVGAGVEDTQYF
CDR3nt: TGTGCCAGCAGCGTAGGGGTGGGAGCGGGGGTCGAAGATACGCAGTATTTT

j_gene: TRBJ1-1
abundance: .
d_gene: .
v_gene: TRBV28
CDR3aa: CASSLWGQNTEAFF
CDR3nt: TGTGCCAGCAGTTTGTGGGGACAGAACACTGAAGCTTTCTTT

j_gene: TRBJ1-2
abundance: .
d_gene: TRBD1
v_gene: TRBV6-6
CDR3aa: CASSSRGQTDYGYTF
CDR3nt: TGTGCCAGCAGTTCCCGGGGACAGACCGACTATGGCTACACCTTC

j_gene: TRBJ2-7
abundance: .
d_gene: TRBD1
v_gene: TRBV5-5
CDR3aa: CASSFSQGAYEQYF
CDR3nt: TGTGCCAGCAGCTTCTCTCAGGGGGCGTACGAGCAGTACTTC

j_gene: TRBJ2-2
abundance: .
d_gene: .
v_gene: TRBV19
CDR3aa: CASSRPGGPTGELFF
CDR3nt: TGTGCCAGTAGTCGTCCGGGGGGCCCTACCGGGGAGCTGTTTTTT

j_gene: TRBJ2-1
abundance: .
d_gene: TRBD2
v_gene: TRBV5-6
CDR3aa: CASSLGTGGHNEQFF
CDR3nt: TGTGCCAGCAGCTTGGGGACGGGAGGACACAATGAGCAGTTCTTC

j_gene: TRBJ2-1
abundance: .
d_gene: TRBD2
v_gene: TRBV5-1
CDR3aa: CASSQTTSGGTTTQFF
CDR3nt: TGCGCCAGCAGCCAAACGACTAGCGGGGGGACCACCACGCAGTTCTTC

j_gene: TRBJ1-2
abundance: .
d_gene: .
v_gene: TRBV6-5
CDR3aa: CASRQGLIGYTF
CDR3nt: TGTGCCAGCAGACAGGGACTAATCGGCTACACCTTC

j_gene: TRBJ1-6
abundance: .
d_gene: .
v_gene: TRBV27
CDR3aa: CASSLSGFNSPLHF
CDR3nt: TGTGCCAGCAGTTTATCGGGCTTTAATTCACCCCTCCACTTT

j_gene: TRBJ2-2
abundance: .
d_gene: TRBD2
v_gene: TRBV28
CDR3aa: CASSRTSPTGELFF
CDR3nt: TGTGCCAGCAGTCGGACTAGCCCAACCGGGGAGCTGTTTTTT

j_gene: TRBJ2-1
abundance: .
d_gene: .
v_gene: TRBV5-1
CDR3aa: CASRSWGESYNEQFF
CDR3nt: TGCGCCAGCAGGAGTTGGGGAGAGTCCTACAATGAGCAGTTCTTC

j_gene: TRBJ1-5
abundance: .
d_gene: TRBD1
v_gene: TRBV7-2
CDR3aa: CASSLRTGRSNQPQHF
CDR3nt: TGTGCCAGCAGCTTAAGGACAGGGAGGAGCAATCAGCCCCAGCATTTT

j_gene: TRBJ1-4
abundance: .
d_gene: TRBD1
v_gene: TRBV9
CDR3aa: CASSGVDRDNEKLFF
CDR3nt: TGTGCCAGCAGCGGCGTCGACAGGGATAATGAAAAACTGTTTTTT

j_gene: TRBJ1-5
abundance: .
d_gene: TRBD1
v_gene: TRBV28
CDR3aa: CASSSGGTGGDQPQHF
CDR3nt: TGTGCCAGCAGTTCGGGTGGGACAGGGGGCGATCAGCCCCAGCATTTT

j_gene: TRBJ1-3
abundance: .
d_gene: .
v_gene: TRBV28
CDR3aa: CASSQGSSSGNTIYF
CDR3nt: TGTGCCAGCAGCCAGGGCAGCAGCTCTGGAAACACCATATATTTT

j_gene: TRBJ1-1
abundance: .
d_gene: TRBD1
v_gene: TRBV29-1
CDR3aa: CSVHRGMNTEAFF
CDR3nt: TGCAGCGTCCACAGGGGCATGAACACTGAAGCTTTCTTT

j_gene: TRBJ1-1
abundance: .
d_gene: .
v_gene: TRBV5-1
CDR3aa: CASSGGTGTEAFF
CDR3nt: TGCGCCAGCAGCGGGGGGACGGGCACTGAAGCTTTCTTT

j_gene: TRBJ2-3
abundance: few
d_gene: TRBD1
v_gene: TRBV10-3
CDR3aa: CAITPSGQGASDTQYF
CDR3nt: TGTGCCATCACCCCATCCGGACAGGGGGCGTCAGATACGCAGTATTTT

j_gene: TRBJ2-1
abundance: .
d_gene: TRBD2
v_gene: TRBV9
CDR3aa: CASSVVPGGTSGKNEQFF
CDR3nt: TGTGCCAGCAGCGTAGTCCCCGGAGGGACTAGCGGGAAGAATGAGCAGTTCTTC

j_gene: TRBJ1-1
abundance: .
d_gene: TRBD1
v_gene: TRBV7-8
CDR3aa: CASSRGGAAEAFF
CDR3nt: TGTGCCAGCAGCCGAGGGGGCGCGGCTGAAGCTTTCTTT

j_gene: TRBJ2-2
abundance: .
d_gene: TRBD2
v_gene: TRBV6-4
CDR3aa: CASSGGLAGVSETGELFF
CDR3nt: TGTGCCAGCAGTGGGGGACTAGCGGGGGTAAGTGAGACCGGGGAGCTGTTTTTT

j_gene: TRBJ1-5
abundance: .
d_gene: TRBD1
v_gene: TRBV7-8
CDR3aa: CASSFTGDNQPQHF
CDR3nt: TGTGCCAGCAGCTTCACAGGGGACAATCAGCCCCAGCATTTT

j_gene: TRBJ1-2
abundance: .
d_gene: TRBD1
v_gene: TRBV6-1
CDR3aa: CASIRTGGLHYGYTF
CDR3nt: TGTGCCAGCATCCGGACAGGGGGTCTTCACTATGGCTACACCTTC

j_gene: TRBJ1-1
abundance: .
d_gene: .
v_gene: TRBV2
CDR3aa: CASRVEGENTEAFF
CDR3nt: TGTGCCAGCAGGGTGGAGGGTGAGAACACTGAAGCTTTCTTT

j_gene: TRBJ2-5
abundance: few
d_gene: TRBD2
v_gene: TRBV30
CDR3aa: CAWSLSPGLAEETQYF
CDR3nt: TGTGCCTGGAGTCTTTCCCCGGGACTAGCGGAAGAGACCCAGTACTTC